This T cell receptor beta chain was found in a study of T cells expressing NK-cell markers. In germline, CDR1 is SQVTM, CDR2 ANQGSEA. This CDR3 is built from 12 residues. TCRdb re-analyzed the 5' RACE reads; it lists each CDR3 protein once, without DNA. The table lists about 460,000 distinct CDR3 sequences. The source material was blood T cells: a sorted CD56 or NKG2C T cell subset, CD4+ or CD8+ T cells, or bulk PBMC T cells (not recorded which). The clonotype was recovered from a woman aged 50 to 60 in good health. J is TRBJ1-2 and V is TRBV29-1; the TCRdb D gene call, TRBD1, has no DNA to confirm it. CDR3 protein: CSVTPGAHGYTF.